What follows are 20 T cell receptor beta chains derived from one specimen sequenced in a study of human T cells and chemical hapten exposure. One entry per CDR3 protein results from TCRdb running MiXCR on the RACE reads. The table includes approximately 71,000 distinct CDR3 sequences, around 10% detected once. The sample's time point: patch test 3, about 24 weeks after DPC sensitization. The treatment here: therapeutic diphenylcyclopropenone sensitization with weekly scalp DPC. The specimen comprised whole blood, sampled in connection with sensitization to the hapten diphenylcyclopropenone (DPC). The source of these receptors is a woman aged 45-65 years with alopecia areata. Some clones in this sample may be carry-over from other donors' samples.

To note about this clonotype: Since a much larger clone is just one base distant, this may be a read error. The genes are TRBV12-3 or TRBV12-4 and TRBJ1-1, with 7 bases matching TRBD1. CDR3 length: 14 residues. CDR3 sequence reads: CASRAGTVNSEAFF. In DNA form, the CDR3 reads TGTGCCAGCAGGGCCGGGACAGTGAACTCTGAAGCTTTCTTT.

This clonotype was picked up many times. The chain links TRBV13 to TRBJ2-3, with D perhaps given as TRBD1 or TRBD2 (5 bases each). This CDR3 region has 14 residues. Per the germline V gene, CDR1 is PRHDT and CDR2 is FYEKMQ (reference sequence). V was trimmed by 5 bases and J by 1 base, leaving 10 bases between them. CDR3 coding DNA: TGTGCCAGCAGCCCCCGAGGGGGCACAGATACGCAGTATTTT. Translation: CASSPRGGTDTQYF. Supplemented by reference TRBV13 and TRBJ2-3, the full variable domain reads AAGVIQSPRHLIKEKRETATLKCYPIPRHDTVYWYQQGPGQDPQFLISFYEKMQSDKGSIPDRFSAQQFSDYHSELNMSSLELGDSALYFCASSPRGGTDTQYFGPGTRLTVL.

This clonotype was found a few times. V gene TRBV28 combines with J gene TRBJ2-2, with TRBD1 matching 7 bases. J gave up 0 bases and V 5 bases, and 12 bases lay outside the gene matches. Per germline, CDR1 MDHEN and CDR2 SYDVKM. The CDR3 is 18 amino acids. CDR3 DNA sequence: TGTGCCAGCAGTCCCCGGGGCAGGGGGAAGTCGAACACCGGGGAGCTGTTTTTT. Protein product: CASSPRGRGKSNTGELFF.

This clonotype was picked up many times. The chain employs TRBV20-1 and TRBJ1-5; possible D gene TRBD1, 6 bases. V lost 5 bases and J lost 4, with 15 bases in between. The CDR3 runs to 14 residues. Looked up from germline, CDR1 is DFQATT and CDR2 is SNEGSKA (reference sequence). For the CDR3, the DNA is TGCAGTGCTGCAGTCGGGGGGCTGAATCAGCCCCAGCATTTT. Its protein is CSAAVGGLNQPQHF.

At least ten counts were recorded for this clonotype. The rearrangement uses TRBV11-2 and TRBJ1-1; unclear D gene. CDR3 length equals 15 residues. From germline, CDR1 is SGHAT and CDR2 FQNNGV. V was pared by 5 bases and J by 2 bases, with 15 bases between. CDR3 residues: CASSPGRNRNTEAFF. In DNA, the CDR3 is TGTGCCAGCAGCCCAGGACGTAACAGAAACACTGAAGCTTTCTTT. The complete variable domain, with remaining parts taken from reference TRBV11-2 and TRBJ1-1, reads EAGVAQSPRYKIIEKRQSVAFWCNPISGHATLYWYQQILGQGPKLLIQFQNNGVVDDSQLPKDRFSAERLKGVDSTLKIQPAKLEDSAVYLCASSPGRNRNTEAFFGQGTRLTVV.

This clonotype was picked up many times. The chain carries TRBV9 and TRBJ2-5; D is perhaps TRBD1 (6 bases). Germline assignment: CDR1 SGDLS and CDR2 YYNGEE. V was pared by 3 bases and J by 5 bases, with 17 bases between. CDR3 size: 15 residues. The DNA of the CDR3 is TGTGCCAGCAGCGACTCCAGGGGTTGGGTGGAGACCCAGTACTTC. Encoded protein: CASSDSRGWVETQYF.

This chain uses TRBV11-2 with TRBJ2-7; 9 nucleotides align to TRBD1. V lost 5 bases, J lost 4 bases, and 6 bases stayed unmatched. This CDR3 region has 14 residues. Germline V gene sequence: CDR1 SGHAT, CDR2 FQNNGV. The CDR3 sequence is CASSRTGAGYEQYF. In DNA form, the CDR3 reads TGTGCCAGCAGCCGGACAGGGGCAGGTTACGAGCAGTACTTC.

This clonotype has at least ten counts. This rearrangement joins TRBV5-1 to TRBJ1-1; 9 nucleotides agree with TRBD1. The V gene's germline CDR1 is SGHRS and CDR2 YFSETQ. V was clipped by 0 bases and J by 7 bases; unmatched bases: 7. CDR3 length equals 15 residues. The CDR3 DNA follows: TGCGCCAGCAGCTTGGCGGGACAGGGTGCTATTGAAGCTTTCTTT. As protein: CASSLAGQGAIEAFF. The entire variable domain, with the rest obtained from reference TRBV5-1 and TRBJ1-1, is as follows: KAGVTQTPRYLIKTRGQQVTLSCSPISGHRSVSWYQQTPGQGLQFLFEYFSETQRNKGNFPGRFSGRQFSNSRSEMNVSTLELGDSALYLCASSLAGQGAIEAFFGQGTRLTVV.

The chain uses TRBV5-5 and TRBJ1-5; TRBD1 is a possible D gene (5 bases). The CDR3 length is 12 residues. V lost 1 base and J 15 bases, leaving 14 bases between the germline ends. Germline V gives CDR1 SGHKS, CDR2 YYEKEE (reference sequence). The CDR3 protein is CASSLNGGLWHF. DNA of the CDR3: TGTGCCAGCAGCTTGAACGGGGGTTTATGGCATTTT.

This clonotype was recorded many times. The CDR3 spells CASALGGIDTQYF. In DNA form, the CDR3 reads TGTGCTAGTGCCCTCGGTGGAATTGATACGCAGTATTTT. The chain employs TRBV12-5 and TRBJ2-3; D is unresolved. Germline V CDR1 and CDR2: LGHNT, FRNRAP. The CDR3 length is 13 residues. The ends were cut back, 7 bases at V and 6 bases at J, with 14 bases in the middle. Full variable domain (missing parts from reference TRBV12-5 and TRBJ2-3): DARVTQTPRHKVTEMGQEVTMRCQPILGHNTVFWYRQTMMQGLELLAYFRNRAPLDDSGMPKDRFSAEMPDATLATLKIQPSEPRDSAVYFCASALGGIDTQYFGPGTRLTVL.

This clonotype was seen more than once but under ten times. The CDR3 region is CSASPAPRLCTF. The CDR3 coding sequence is TGCAGTGCTTCCCCCGCCCCACGTCTCTGCACCTTC. The chain employs TRBV20-1 and TRBJ1-2; D is ambiguous. Between the trimmed V and J ends, which lost 5 bases and 13 bases, there was a span of 20 bases. Looked up from germline, CDR1 is DFQATT and CDR2 is SNEGSKA (reference sequence). This CDR3 spans 12 amino acids.

This clonotype occurred many times. At one end the junction does not follow the germline gene, possibly because of a read error. The chain is built from TRBV7-7 and TRBJ2-5, with D hard to call. Germline lookup yields CDR1 SSHAT and CDR2 FNYEAQ (reference sequence). The CDR3 runs to 15 residues. CDR3 sequence (DNA): TGTGCTAGCAGCCTCACGGGCGGTCGTCAAGAGACCCAGTACTTC. This codes for CASSLTGGRQETQYF.

This clonotype was observed a few times. The J gene is TRBJ2-5, the V gene TRBV12-3 or TRBV12-4; D gene uncertain. Trimming took 1 base from V and 0 from J, leaving 3 bases between them. The CDR3 is 13 amino acids. The CDR3 DNA follows: TGTGCCAGCAGTTTAGAGGACCAAGAGACCCAGTACTTC. It codes for CASSLEDQETQYF.

V usage is TRBV28 and J usage is TRBJ2-3, with D perhaps given as TRBD1 or TRBD2 (6 bases each). The CDR3 contains 15 residues. V lost 6 bases and J 8 bases, leaving 21 bases between the germline ends. Germline loops: CDR1 MDHEN, CDR2 SYDVKM. The CDR3 is CASRYSEGKGGTQYF. The CDR3, as DNA: TGTGCCAGCAGATACTCGGAAGGGAAGGGGGGTACGCAGTATTTT. The variable domain in full, with the rest retrieved from reference TRBV28 and TRBJ2-3, is DVKVTQSSRYLVKRTGEKVFLECVQDMDHENMFWYRQDPGLGLRLIYFSYDVKMKEKGDIPEGYSVSREKKERFSLILESASTNQTSMYLCASRYSEGKGGTQYFGPGTRLTVL.

This chain links TRBV29-1 with TRBJ2-1; 7 bases map to TRBD1. CDR3 length equals 14 residues. With 4 bases clipped from V and 2 bases from J, the junction kept 5 bases outside the gene matches. The germline CDR1 and CDR2 sequences are SQVTM and ANQGSEA. CDR3: CSVGRTGAYNEQFF. In DNA, the CDR3 is TGCAGCGTTGGGAGGACAGGCGCCTACAATGAGCAGTTCTTC.

The chain has TRBV7-9 and TRBJ1-2; D not certain. V was trimmed by 2 bases and J by 3 bases, leaving 10 bases between them. Germline-derived CDR1 and CDR2 are SEHNR and FQNEAQ (reference sequence). The CDR3 extends over 14 amino acids. The CDR3 region is CASSLRESDYGYTF. DNA of the CDR3: TGTGCCAGCAGCTTACGGGAGTCTGACTATGGCTACACCTTC.

This clonotype was observed a handful of times. The chain uses TRBV7-9 and TRBJ1-1; D is undetermined. Germline assignment: CDR1 SEHNR and CDR2 FQNEAQ (reference sequence). Trimming shortened V by 6 bases and J by 8 bases, and 22 bases separated the two germline ends. The CDR3 covers 15 residues. CDR3 DNA sequence: TGTGCCAGCAGTCCTCCTACAGTACGTGGGTTCGAAGCTTTCTTT. Translated, it gives CASSPPTVRGFEAFF.

This clonotype has ten or more counts. V and J are TRBV12-3 or TRBV12-4 and TRBJ1-5, with a weak D call TRBD1 (5 bases). The CDR3 extends over 13 amino acids. V shed 4 bases and J shed 4 bases, with 8 bases lying between them. CDR3 residues: CASSSTANQPQHF. The CDR3 coding sequence is TGTGCCAGCAGTTCGACAGCTAATCAGCCCCAGCATTTT.

Concerning this clonotype: Given a much more abundant clone one base away, this may be a read error. V usage is TRBV18 and J usage is TRBJ2-1, with D perhaps TRBD2 (5 bases). CDR3 length: 13 amino acids. CDR1 and CDR2 from the germline V gene are KGHSH and LQKENI. The CDR3 nucleotides are TGTGTCAGCTCACCAACCGGGGATGATGAGCAGTTCTTC. It encodes CVSSPTGDDEQFF.

With regard to this clonotype: Given a much more abundant clone one base away, this may be a read error. The chain carries TRBV7-8 and TRBJ2-1; TRBD1 is a possible D gene (6 bases). This CDR3 has 17 residues. Germline CDR1 reads SGHVS; CDR2 reads FQNEAQ. This chain's CDR3 is CASSPRGISDSYNEQLF. As DNA, the CDR3 is TGTGCCAGCAGCCCGAGGGGGATTTCCGATTCCTACAATGAGCAGCTCTTC.